These T cell receptor beta chains were read from a single sample in a study. A single record per CDR3 protein comes from TCRdb applying MiXCR to the RT-PCR reads. The sample records 650,000 to 800,000 distinct CDR3 sequences, approximately 15% being singletons. Material for sequencing was memory CD4+ T cells from blood. The receptors were gathered from a female donor in good health, serving as a healthy control. Both conserved end residues are part of each CDR3. Not every row has a clone size; where given, it reads once, few, many or a size class.

V	size	J	CDR3
TRBV5-5	.	TRBJ1-2	CASSLGARSYNYGYTF
TRBV5-1	many	TRBJ1-2	CASREGYGYTF
TRBV19	.	TRBJ2-7	CASKQGSSYEQYF
TRBV19	few	TRBJ2-2	CASRLAEPRGELFF
TRBV5-5	.	TRBJ2-3	CASSLVGAGSDTQYF
TRBV20-1	.	TRBJ2-1	CSARFPGTGRDNEQFF
TRBV6-2/TRBV6-3	.	TRBJ2-6	CASSYNPATSGANVLTF
TRBV10-3	.	TRBJ2-3	CAISEAGQGAGLAGDTQYF
TRBV24-1	many	TRBJ2-3	CATSDLWGTSTDTQYF
TRBV6-5	many	TRBJ1-4	CASQENTNEKLFF
TRBV12-3/TRBV12-4	many	TRBJ2-5	CASWASSGGQETQYF
TRBV6-6	many	TRBJ1-5	CASSAGHGQPQHF
TRBV6-1	many	TRBJ1-2	CASREMTGFIYGYTF
TRBV5-1	.	TRBJ2-1	CASSPGQGQFGRGPYSSYNEQFF
TRBV7-8	.	TRBJ2-3	CASSLSLAGPDTQYF
TRBV20-1	.	TRBJ1-1	CSATNPGLENTEAFF
TRBV6-2/TRBV6-3	few	TRBJ1-5	CASSYSPIRVVWPQHF
TRBV5-5	.	TRBJ2-5	CASSLVPTGTQETQYF
TRBV7-2	.	TRBJ2-2	CASRPRGSANTGELFF
TRBV29-1	many	TRBJ2-5	CSVDIAGGTETQYF
TRBV20-1	.	TRBJ1-4	CSARGAPPNEKLFF
TRBV7-2	.	TRBJ2-3	CASSSWGSSTDTQYF
TRBV27	.	TRBJ1-4	CASSLRGQGLEKLFF
TRBV24-1	.	TRBJ2-1	CATSDSSGLATSIGYNEQFF
TRBV20-1	many	TRBJ1-1	CSARDAPLSRYAEAFF
TRBV7-9	.	TRBJ1-1	CASSLSHAGGTEAFF
TRBV20-1	.	TRBJ1-4	CSVSHWSGNEKLFF
TRBV10-3	.	TRBJ2-3	CAISESVGLADTDTQYF
TRBV2	few	TRBJ2-6	CASSERGPGGANVLTF
TRBV5-1	few	TRBJ2-3	CASSSLAGGQASTDTQYF
TRBV5-6	many	TRBJ2-3	CASSLGQNTQYF
TRBV6-5	few	TRBJ2-2	CASRSSAGFSANTGELFF
TRBV20-1	many	TRBJ1-4	CSPYEGGANEKLFF
TRBV27	many	TRBJ2-3	CASSLFRSGSATDTQYF
TRBV5-8	.	TRBJ1-5	CASSAKSTGFNQPQHF
TRBV6-6	.	TRBJ1-2	CASSYSGGDGYTF
TRBV5-5	.	TRBJ1-6	CASSLAGGGFDNSPLHF
TRBV12-3/TRBV12-4	once	TRBJ1-3	CASSVGASGNTIYF
TRBV5-4	many	TRBJ1-1	CASRPQAGGQHTEAFF
TRBV7-2	many	TRBJ2-7	CASSLVGPGPYEQYF
TRBV27	.	TRBJ1-2	CASSSGQGRAYGYTF
TRBV27	many	TRBJ2-7	CASSLKGFGQGAYEQYF
TRBV5-1	.	TRBJ2-5	CASTISGTSGGETQYF
TRBV20-1	many	TRBJ2-7	CSADRVRGHEQYF
TRBV7-8	.	TRBJ1-1	CASSPTRSSEAFF
TRBV7-2	.	TRBJ2-1	CASSFGRGNNEQFF
TRBV4-1	few	TRBJ2-4	CASSQDGGRAKNIQYF
TRBV10-2	.	TRBJ2-1	CASSGVSGGADEQFF
TRBV5-1	.	TRBJ2-7	CASSLGWGELSYEQYF
TRBV4-3	.	TRBJ1-2	CASSQDQQGSGYTF
TRBV5-4	few	TRBJ2-5	CASSAGGLAEETQYF
TRBV20-1	few	TRBJ2-3	CSARLAQGRTDTQYF
TRBV5-1	many	TRBJ2-1	CASSTGTSGRSEQFF